The next 25 T cell receptor beta chains were all read from a single sample in a study of blood T cell repertoires in COVID-19. Profiled with immunoSEQ multiplex PCR; TCRdb holds only in-frame clones, not every one. The sample shows about 370,000 clones, around 87% of them seen only once. Sequencing input: peripheral blood. The receptors originated from a woman aged 25 to 39 with COVID-19, enrolled during active disease.

In its sample, this clone was seen a few times. This rearrangement joins TRBV6-6 to TRBJ1-4; possible D gene TRBD1, 5 bases. V lost 6 bases and J lost 7, with 18 bases in between. The CDR3 consists of 15 residues. CDR1 MNHNY and CDR2 SVGAGI come from the germline V gene (reference sequence). The DNA for the CDR3 is TGTGCCAGCAGCCCCAATAAGGGGTCGACTGAAAAACTGTTTTTT. Residues: CASSPNKGSTEKLFF.

V gene TRBV6-5 combines with J gene TRBJ2-2, with TRBD2 as a possible D gene (5 bases). CDR3 size: 13 residues. V shed 4 bases and J shed 4 bases, with 7 bases lying between them. Germline V lookup: CDR1 MNHEY, CDR2 SVGAGI. The CDR3 sequence: CASSSSFTGELFF. In DNA form, the CDR3 reads TGTGCCAGCAGTTCTAGCTTCACCGGGGAGCTGTTTTTT.

Notes on this clone: Other DNA sequences from this sample encode an identical CDR3 as well. This chain joins TRBV5-1 and TRBJ1-5, with D possibly TRBD1 on 6 matching bases. Deletions cut 2 bases from V and 4 bases from J, with 10 bases between. CDR1 and CDR2 from the germline V gene are SGHRS and YFSETQ. There are 14 residues in the CDR3. CDR3 protein: CASSLGGGNQPQHF. CDR3 DNA: TGCGCCAGCAGCTTAGGGGGTGGGAATCAGCCCCAGCATTTT.

The chain carries TRBV5-1 and TRBJ2-3; 11 nucleotides line up with TRBD2. The CDR3 runs 16 residues. The germline CDR1 and CDR2 sequences are SGHRS and YFSETQ. Trimming took 4 bases from V and 5 from J; bases not matched to a gene: 9. The CDR3 DNA follows: TGCGCCAGCAGCCCGTTGACTAGCGGGATTTTAGATACGCAGTATTTT. As protein: CASSPLTSGILDTQYF.

The chain recombines TRBV2 with TRBJ2-7; D is unclear. This CDR3 is 12 amino acids long. The germline V gene has CDR1 SNHLY and CDR2 FYNNEI. Trimming shortened V by 6 bases and J by 2 bases, and 8 bases separated the two germline ends. The CDR3 is CASRRLTYEQYF. In DNA form, the CDR3 reads TGTGCCAGCAGGCGCCTAACCTACGAGCAGTACTTC.

The chain couples TRBV7-6 to TRBJ2-3, with D possibly being TRBD1 (6 bases). This CDR3 is 15 amino acids long. Deletions cut 1 base from V and 2 bases from J, with 10 bases between. In germline, CDR1 is SGHVS, CDR2 FNYEAQ. CDR3 protein: CASSLGTADTDTQYF. As DNA, the CDR3 is TGTGCCAGCAGCTTAGGGACAGCAGACACAGATACGCAGTATTTT.

In DNA, the CDR3 is TGTGCCAGCACCTACGGGACTAGTCGCAATGAGCAGTTCTTC. Its protein is CASTYGTSRNEQFF. The chain employs TRBV9 and TRBJ2-1, with TRBD2 identical over 8 bases. J was trimmed by 6 bases and V by 6 bases; bases with no gene match: 8. CDR3 length: 14 residues. Germline assignment: CDR1 SGDLS and CDR2 YYNGEE.

This chain connects TRBV5-1 to TRBJ2-7, with TRBD1 matching 10 bases. V was clipped by 4 bases and J by 5 bases; unmatched bases: 3. CDR1 is SGHRS, CDR2 YFSETQ, per germline. The CDR3 spans 13 residues. CDR3 sequence reads: CASSRDRGNEQYF. CDR3 bases: TGCGCCAGCAGCCGGGACAGGGGCAACGAGCAGTACTTC.

Here the CDR3 reads CASSLGFGRTSSGYEQYF. Here the CDR3 DNA reads TGTGCCAGCAGCTTAGGTTTCGGGAGGACTAGTAGTGGCTACGAGCAGTACTTC. The chain uses TRBV7-9 and TRBJ2-7; TRBD2 matches at 7 bases. Looked up from germline, CDR1 is SEHNR and CDR2 is FQNEAQ (reference sequence). The CDR3 has 18 residues. Trimming removed 1 base from V and 3 bases from J; junction bases left unmatched: 15.

The V gene is TRBV27, the J gene TRBJ2-7, with 9 bases matching TRBD1. The CDR3 consists of 14 residues. The germline V gene has CDR1 MNHEY and CDR2 SMNVEV (reference sequence). The ends lost 5 bases at V and 2 bases at J; junction bases unmatched: 4. CDR3 residues: CASSDRGVAYEQYF. CDR3 in DNA: TGTGCCAGCAGTGACAGGGGGGTGGCCTACGAGCAGTACTTC.

The chain joins TRBV5-1 to TRBJ1-2, with 7 bases matching TRBD1. Germline CDR1 and CDR2: SGHRS and YFSETQ. The CDR3 contains 16 residues. V shed 4 bases, J shed 3 bases, and the junction held 12 bases outside the gene matches. CDR3 in DNA: TGCGCCAGCAGCACGACAGGGAATAGTCGACACTATGGCTACACCTTC. Its protein is CASSTTGNSRHYGYTF.

CDR3 sequence reads: CASRKQGAAGEKLFF. The CDR3 coding sequence is TGTGCCAGCAGGAAACAGGGGGCCGCAGGTGAAAAACTGTTTTTT. The rearrangement links TRBV6-5 to TRBJ1-4; 9 nucleotides match TRBD1. Germline CDR1 reads MNHEY; CDR2 reads SVGAGI. This CDR3 contains 15 residues. V was pared by 6 bases and J by 7 bases, with 9 bases of the junction left unmatched.

This clone was observed once. The chain carries TRBV9 and TRBJ2-1; 7 bases are shared with TRBD2. J gave up 2 bases and V 4 bases, and 3 bases lay outside the gene matches. This CDR3 comprises 14 residues. Germline CDR1 SGDLS, CDR2 YYNGEE. CDR3 region: CASSRLAAYNEQFF. The CDR3 bases are TGTGCCAGCAGCCGTCTAGCGGCCTACAATGAGCAGTTCTTC.

This chain joins TRBV11-2 and TRBJ2-3; 14 bases match TRBD2. Trimming took 5 bases from V and 5 from J; bases not matched to a gene: 9. Germline lookup yields CDR1 SGHAT and CDR2 FQNNGV. This CDR3 has 17 residues. The CDR3 reads CASSTRLAGGGRDTQYF. The CDR3 nucleotides read TGTGCCAGCAGCACTCGACTAGCGGGAGGGGGAAGAGATACGCAGTATTTT.

The rearrangement joins TRBV6-4 to TRBJ2-7, with 8 bases identical to TRBD1. The CDR3 is 16 residues long. Trimming took 3 bases from V and 5 from J; bases not matched to a gene: 12. CDR1 and CDR2 (germline): MRHNA, SNTAGT. CDR3 in amino acids: CASSEEPGTGSDEQYF. The CDR3 coding sequence is TGTGCCAGCAGTGAGGAACCCGGGACAGGCAGTGACGAGCAGTACTTC.

As DNA, the CDR3 is TGCAGTGCTAGTTATTCCGGGACTAGCGGGAAAGGCGAGCAGTACTTC. Its translation: CSASYSGTSGKGEQYF. The rearrangement uses TRBV20-1 and TRBJ2-7; 13 nucleotides align to TRBD2. The trim removed 3 bases at V and 6 bases at J, leaving 11 bases unmatched. Germline loops: CDR1 DFQATT, CDR2 SNEGSKA (reference sequence). CDR3 length: 16 amino acids.

The V call is TRBV5-1, the J call TRBJ2-5, with 10 bases identical to TRBD2. Germline CDR1 and CDR2: SGHRS and YFSETQ. This CDR3 spans 17 amino acids. The V segment lost 1 base and the J segment 1 base; nucleotides outside the gene matches: 7. The CDR3 spells CASSLWPSGSIQETQYF. DNA for the CDR3: TGCGCCAGCAGCTTGTGGCCTAGCGGGAGCATCCAAGAGACCCAGTACTTC.

The chain uses TRBV7-9 and TRBJ2-1; D gene unclear. Germline V gene data show CDR1 as SEHNR and CDR2 as FQNEAQ (reference sequence). There are 15 residues in the CDR3. The V end lost 1 base, the J end lost 5 bases, and 12 bases lay between the germline ends. For the CDR3, the DNA is TGTGCCAGCAGCTTAGGGTGGCGGCCCAACAATGAGCAGTTCTTC. It yields the protein CASSLGWRPNNEQFF.

This sequence joins TRBV24-1 and TRBJ2-5, with 9 nucleotides matching TRBD2. Germline V gene sequence: CDR1 KGHDR, CDR2 SFDVKD. V lost 4 bases to trimming and J lost 1 base; unmatched junction nucleotides: 6. CDR3 size: 16 residues. CDR3: CATSDPLAGSQETQYF. In DNA form, the CDR3 reads TGTGCCACCAGTGACCCTCTAGCGGGATCCCAAGAGACCCAGTACTTC.

The rearrangement uses TRBV5-4 and TRBJ2-7; D gene unclear. The germline CDR1 and CDR2 sequences are SGHNT and YYREEE (reference sequence). The CDR3 is 14 amino acids. Trimming removed 0 bases from V and 2 bases from J, with 9 bases in between. In nucleotides, the CDR3 is TGTGCCAGCAGCTTGGGCGGCAGTCCCTACGAGCAGTACTTC. Translated, it gives CASSLGGSPYEQYF.

The chain has TRBV2 and TRBJ2-7; tentative D call: TRBD1 (6 bases). Germline V CDR1 and CDR2: SNHLY, FYNNEI. This CDR3 is built from 14 residues. Trimming stripped 4 bases from V and 4 bases from J, with 14 bases between. CDR3 DNA sequence: TGTGCCAGCAGTGCGCAGGGGCCCTCTTACGAGCAGTACTTC. This gives the protein CASSAQGPSYEQYF. Complete variable domain (other parts from reference TRBV2 and TRBJ2-7): EPEVTQTPSHQVTQMGQEVILRCVPISNHLYFYWYRQILGQKVEFLVSFYNNEISEKSEIFDDQFSVERPDGSNFTLKIRSTKLEDSAMYFCASSAQGPSYEQYFGPGTRLTVT.

This chain joins TRBV4-1 and TRBJ2-2; 13 bases agree with TRBD2. J was trimmed by 5 bases and V by 0 bases; bases with no gene match: 0. This CDR3 region has 16 residues. Germline CDR1 MGHRA, CDR2 YSYEKL. The CDR3 is CASSQEGLAGTGELFF. The CDR3 region has the DNA TGCGCCAGCAGCCAAGAGGGACTAGCGGGGACCGGGGAGCTGTTTTTT.

The genes are TRBV30 and TRBJ2-7, with 9 bases identical to TRBD1. This CDR3 contains 16 residues. Germline V gene data show CDR1 as GTSNPN and CDR2 as SVGIG (reference sequence). V shed 0 bases, J shed 2 bases, and the junction held 8 bases outside the gene matches. In DNA, the CDR3 is TGTGCCTGGAGTGTACGATGGGACAGGGACCCCTACGAGCAGTACTTC. Translation gives CAWSVRWDRDPYEQYF.

The chain is built from TRBV4-3 and TRBJ2-7; 9 nucleotides agree with TRBD1. Germline lookup yields CDR1 LGHNA and CDR2 YSLEER. The trim removed 3 bases at V and 2 bases at J, leaving 8 bases unmatched. The CDR3 covers 16 residues. CDR3 nucleotide sequence: TGCGCCAGCAGCCAGGGGGGGGGACAGGGAACCTACGAGCAGTACTTC. It is translated as CASSQGGGQGTYEQYF.

The rearrangement joins TRBV3-1 (or the pseudogene TRBV3-2) to TRBJ2-2; 9 positions match TRBD2. Germline CDR1 reads LGHDT; CDR2 reads YNNKEL (reference sequence). V gave up 4 bases and J gave up 0 bases; unmatched junction bases: 9. This CDR3 contains 18 residues. CDR3 sequence: CASSPKAGGFANTGELFF. The CDR3 DNA sequence: TGTGCCAGCAGCCCAAAGGCGGGGGGGTTCGCGAACACCGGGGAGCTGTTTTTT.